Shown below are 18 T cell receptor beta chains from a single sample sequenced in a study of human T cells and chemical hapten exposure. Noted time point: patch test 1, 2 weeks after DPC sensitization. The treatment denotes: therapeutic diphenylcyclopropenone sensitization with weekly scalp DPC. TCRdb independently ran MiXCR on the RACE reads; one entry per CDR3 protein. The sample contains around 52,000 distinct CDR3 sequences, about a tenth of which appear only once. The input for sequencing was whole blood, taken in connection with sensitization to the hapten diphenylcyclopropenone (DPC). These receptors came from a woman aged 40 to 50 with alopecia areata. Some clones in this sample may be carry-over from other donors' samples.

This clonotype was recorded at least ten times. The V and J genes are TRBV5-1 and TRBJ2-2; D possibly corresponds to TRBD2 (5 bases). Trimming pared 0 bases from V and 4 bases from J, leaving 10 bases between. The CDR3 is 15 residues long. Germline CDR1 is SGHRS and CDR2 is YFSETQ. CDR3 residues: CASSLVLGGTGELFF. The CDR3 bases are TGCGCCAGCAGCTTGGTTCTAGGAGGCACCGGGGAGCTGTTTTTT.

This clonotype was found a few times. The chain links TRBV20-1 to TRBJ1-1; possibly TRBD1 for D (5 bases). The V end was cut by 6 bases, the J end by 0 bases, with 11 bases between. The length of the CDR3 is 13 residues. Germline V gives CDR1 DFQATT, CDR2 SNEGSKA (reference sequence). The CDR3 sequence is CSARDGMNTEAFF. CDR3 bases: TGCAGTGCCCGGGACGGTATGAACACTGAAGCTTTCTTT.

This clonotype occurred many times. This chain connects TRBV12-3 or TRBV12-4 to TRBJ2-3; D is tentatively TRBD1 or TRBD2 (6 bases each). V shed 5 bases and J shed 6 bases, with 15 bases lying between them. The CDR3 is made up of 14 amino acids. The DNA for the CDR3 is TGTGCCAGCAGTCCGAGGGGGGCCGGGGATACGCAGTATTTT. This sequence encodes CASSPRGAGDTQYF.

Only a few counts were recorded for this clonotype. The chain recombines TRBV2 with TRBJ1-1, with unresolved D. Trimming cost V 3 bases and J 1 base, with 6 bases left between them. CDR3 length: 13 amino acids. Looked up from germline, CDR1 is SNHLY and CDR2 is FYNNEI. CDR3 nucleotide sequence: TGTGCCAGCAGTGAGGGCACGAACACTGAAGCTTTCTTT. It codes for CASSEGTNTEAFF.

Ten or more counts support this clonotype. The V call is TRBV29-1, the J call TRBJ2-1, with 11 bases matching TRBD2. The CDR3 extends over 16 amino acids. Germline V lookup: CDR1 SQVTM, CDR2 ANQGSEA. V was clipped by 7 bases and J by 9 bases; unmatched bases: 17. The CDR3 region has the DNA TGCAGCGCAACACCACCCCTACTAGCGGGGGTGGGTGAGCAGTTCTTC. Translated, it gives CSATPPLLAGVGEQFF.

The table lists this clonotype with many counts. This chain joins TRBV7-9 and TRBJ1-6, with unresolved D. Germline lookup yields CDR1 SEHNR and CDR2 FQNEAQ (reference sequence). Trimming pared 5 bases from V and 5 bases from J, leaving 10 bases between. CDR3 length: 14 residues. CDR3 sequence reads: CASSVGRDNSPLHF. The CDR3 DNA follows: TGTGCCAGCAGCGTGGGGAGGGATAATTCACCCCTCCACTTT.

In its sample, this clonotype was seen many times. The rearrangement links TRBV27 to TRBJ2-1, with D perhaps matching TRBD2 (6 bases). The CDR3 covers 16 residues. Germline lookup yields CDR1 MNHEY and CDR2 SMNVEV (reference sequence). The V and J ends lost 3 bases and 0 bases respectively, with 12 bases between them. The CDR3 is CASSFLGGSSYNEQFF. The CDR3 region has the DNA TGTGCCAGCAGTTTTCTTGGGGGGAGCTCCTACAATGAGCAGTTCTTC.

The rearrangement links TRBV7-8 to TRBJ2-3; D gene ambiguous. The germline CDR1 and CDR2 sequences are SGHVS and FQNEAQ. The CDR3 loop spans 13 amino acids. The V and J ends lost 5 bases and 1 base respectively, with 7 bases between them. Here the CDR3 reads CASSRLGTDTQYF. In DNA, the CDR3 is TGTGCCAGCAGCCGGCTCGGCACAGATACGCAGTATTTT.

This clonotype was picked up many times. This chain joins TRBV5-1 and TRBJ1-1; the D gene is possibly TRBD1 (6 bases). The germline V gene has CDR1 SGHRS and CDR2 YFSETQ. The V end was cut by 4 bases, the J end by 5 bases, with 15 bases between. The length of the CDR3 is 14 residues. CDR3 sequence: CASSPGTQGTEAFF. In DNA, the CDR3 is TGCGCCAGCAGCCCCGGGACCCAGGGGACTGAAGCTTTCTTT.

The chain has TRBV5-1 and TRBJ2-1; 9 bases agree with TRBD2. Germline V gives CDR1 SGHRS, CDR2 YFSETQ. This CDR3 spans 17 amino acids. After removal of 0 bases from V and 7 bases from J, the junction contained 11 bases not matched to a gene. CDR3 loop: CASSLATLAGTGNEQFF. DNA for the CDR3: TGCGCCAGCAGCTTGGCCACCCTAGCGGGGACTGGGAATGAGCAGTTCTTC.

This clonotype was picked up a small number of times. The chain links TRBV28 to TRBJ1-2; weak D call: TRBD1 (5 bases). There are 15 residues in the CDR3. Trimming left V 6 bases short and J 3 bases short, with 17 bases between. The germline CDR1 and CDR2 sequences are MDHEN and SYDVKM. CDR3 loop: CASSYPRGNYYGYTF. In DNA, the CDR3 is TGTGCCAGCAGCTACCCCCGGGGGAACTACTATGGCTACACCTTC.

The genes are TRBV9 and TRBJ2-4; D unclear. Between the trimmed V and J ends, which lost 0 bases and 0 bases, there was a span of 10 bases. CDR3 length: 16 residues. The germline V gene encodes CDR1 SGDLS and CDR2 YYNGEE. The CDR3 region is CASSVDRPRAKNIQYF. DNA for the CDR3: TGTGCCAGCAGCGTAGATAGACCCCGAGCCAAAAACATTCAGTACTTC.

This chain connects TRBV20-1 to TRBJ1-2; no definite D call. CDR3 length: 13 amino acids. CDR1 is DFQATT and CDR2 is SNEGSKA in the germline V gene (reference sequence). V was clipped by 3 bases and J by 2 bases, with 10 bases between them. CDR3 region: CSARTDANYGYTF. The DNA for the CDR3 is TGCAGTGCTAGGACGGACGCGAACTATGGCTACACCTTC.

This clonotype appeared many times. The rearrangement uses TRBV12-3 or TRBV12-4 and TRBJ1-1, with a weak D call TRBD1 (6 bases). The V end was cut by 6 bases, the J end by 5 bases, with 19 bases between. The CDR3 is made up of 15 amino acids. The CDR3 region is CASSLPPGALTEAFF. CDR3 sequence (DNA): TGTGCCAGCAGCCTCCCCCCGGGGGCTCTTACTGAAGCTTTCTTT.

This clonotype was found many times. The V gene is TRBV5-4, the J gene TRBJ2-7; D assignment may be TRBD1 or TRBD2 (5 bases each). This CDR3 has 16 residues. Trimming shortened V by 4 bases and J by 2 bases, and 19 bases separated the two germline ends. Germline V gene lookup returns CDR1 SGHNT and CDR2 YYREEE (reference sequence). The DNA of the CDR3 is TGTGCCAGCAGCCCGGGCTGGGGGACCCCGACCTACGAGCAGTACTTC. Its translation is CASSPGWGTPTYEQYF.

In this sample, this clonotype turned up a few times. The chain joins TRBV7-2 to TRBJ2-6, with D tentatively TRBD1 (5 bases). V lost 0 bases and J 0 bases, leaving 12 bases between the germline ends. This CDR3 comprises 18 residues. Germline CDR1 SGHTA, CDR2 FQGNSA. CDR3 protein: CASSLAGARRSGANVLTF. In DNA, the CDR3 is TGTGCCAGCAGCTTAGCTGGGGCCCGACGCTCTGGGGCCAACGTCCTGACTTTC.

This chain uses TRBV20-1 with TRBJ1-1, with 10 bases identical to TRBD1. In germline, CDR1 is DFQATT, CDR2 SNEGSKA (reference sequence). The CDR3 extends over 12 amino acids. The trim removed 6 bases at V and 5 bases at J, leaving 3 bases unmatched. The CDR3 nucleotides are TGCAGTGCCGGACAGGGGGTAACTGAAGCTTTCTTT. Protein: CSAGQGVTEAFF.

This clonotype showed up many times. The V call is TRBV11-1, the J call TRBJ2-7; no clear D. In germline, CDR1 is SGHAT, CDR2 FQDESV (reference sequence). The CDR3 has 13 amino acids. Trimming left V 3 bases short and J 1 base short, with 7 bases between. The CDR3 spells CASSFIGSYEQYF. The CDR3 DNA reads as TGTGCCAGCAGCTTTATAGGGTCCTACGAGCAGTACTTC.